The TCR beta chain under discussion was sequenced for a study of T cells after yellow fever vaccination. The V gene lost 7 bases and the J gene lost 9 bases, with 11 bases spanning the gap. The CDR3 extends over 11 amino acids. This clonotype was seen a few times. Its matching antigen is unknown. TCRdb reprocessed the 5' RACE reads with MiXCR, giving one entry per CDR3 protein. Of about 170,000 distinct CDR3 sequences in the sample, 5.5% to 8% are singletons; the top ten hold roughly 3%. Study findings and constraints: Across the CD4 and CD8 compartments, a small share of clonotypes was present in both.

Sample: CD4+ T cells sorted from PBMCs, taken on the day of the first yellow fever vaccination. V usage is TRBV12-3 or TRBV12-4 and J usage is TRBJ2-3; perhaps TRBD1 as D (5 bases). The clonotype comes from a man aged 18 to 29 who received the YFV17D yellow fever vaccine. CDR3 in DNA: TGTGCCAGCACCCCTCGGACAACGCAGTATTTT. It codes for CASTPRTTQYF.